Each of the 20 T cell receptor beta chains below was sequenced from the same sample in a study of OX40 agonist ivuxolimab in advanced cancers. Receptor amplification or capture employed the immunoSEQ multiplex PCR assay. TCRdb limited this immuneACCESS table to in-frame rearrangements with V and J called. A share of clones is missing; checked studies link under half to unresolved V genes, and the rest is unexplained. The sample has about 62,000 clones on record, around 90% of them singletons. Clones ranked in the top ten supply around 5.1% of the sample. The source material was CD4+ or CD8+ T cells sorted from blood, sampled in a trial of the OX40 agonist ivuxolimab. All receptors come from an adult with an advanced solid tumor such as melanoma, head and neck, liver or kidney cancer.

This chain links TRBV5-6 with TRBJ1-1; 8 bases match TRBD1. Trimming at V came to 0 bases and at J to 4 bases, leaving 2 bases not matched to a gene. Germline V gives CDR1 SGHDT, CDR2 YYEEEE. CDR3 size: 14 residues. The CDR3 reads CASSLGQGFTEAFF. In DNA form, the CDR3 reads TGTGCCAGCAGCTTGGGACAGGGGTTCACTGAAGCTTTCTTT.

CDR3 nucleotide sequence: TGTGCCAGCGGAGGCAGGGGAACCTACGAGCAGTACTTC. Translated: CASGGRGTYEQYF. This chain uses TRBV2 with TRBJ2-7; possibly TRBD1 for D (6 bases). The germline V and J ends were trimmed by 8 bases and 2 bases, with 13 bases remaining between them. Per germline, CDR1 SNHLY and CDR2 FYNNEI. This CDR3 contains 13 residues.

The chain carries TRBV28 and TRBJ2-7; 7 nucleotides agree with TRBD1. The J segment lost 0 bases and the V segment lost 6 bases, leaving 8 bases of the junction unmatched. Germline loops: CDR1 MDHEN, CDR2 SYDVKM. This CDR3 is 15 amino acids long. Written as DNA, the CDR3 is TGTGCCAGCAGCTTACCCCGGGACAGCTCCTACGAGCAGTACTTC. Its protein is CASSLPRDSSYEQYF. The full variable domain, its missing parts supplied by reference TRBV28 and TRBJ2-7, is DVKVTQSSRYLVKRTGEKVFLECVQDMDHENMFWYRQDPGLGLRLIYFSYDVKMKEKGDIPEGYSVSREKKERFSLILESASTNQTSMYLCASSLPRDSSYEQYFGPGTRLTVT.

In this sample, this clone turned up a few times. This chain joins TRBV29-1 and TRBJ1-2, with D possibly being TRBD1 (6 bases). This CDR3 spans 15 amino acids. The germline CDR1 and CDR2 sequences are SQVTM and ANQGSEA. V was cut by 6 bases and J by 8 bases, with 25 bases left in between. CDR3 sequence: CSVSSSLGGAEGYTF. DNA of the CDR3: TGCAGCGTCTCTTCGTCATTGGGGGGGGCGGAAGGCTACACCTTC.

This chain uses TRBV27 with TRBJ2-1; D possibly corresponds to TRBD2 (6 bases). There are 15 residues in the CDR3. Trimming cost V 4 bases and J 3 bases, with 13 bases left between them. Germline CDR1 and CDR2: MNHEY and SMNVEV (reference sequence). The CDR3 region has the DNA TGTGCCAGCAGTTCTCCGGGACTCGTCTACAATGAGCAGTTCTTC. This translates into CASSSPGLVYNEQFF.

The V gene is TRBV6-1, the J gene TRBJ2-7, with D unclear. The CDR3 length is 12 residues. Trimming shortened V by 6 bases and J by 7 bases, and 13 bases separated the two germline ends. The germline V gene encodes CDR1 MNHNS and CDR2 SASEGT. The CDR3 DNA reads as TGTGCCAGCAGACCCGGGCCCCGGGAGCAGTACTTC. Translating it yields CASRPGPREQYF.

V usage is TRBV5-8 and J usage is TRBJ2-3; the D gene is possibly TRBD1 (8 bases). V shed 3 bases and J shed 1 base, with 12 bases lying between them. There are 15 residues in the CDR3. Per germline, CDR1 SGHTS and CDR2 YDEGEE. Here the CDR3 reads CASSSTGGGTDTQYF. CDR3 nucleotide sequence: TGTGCCAGCAGCTCCACAGGGGGGGGCACAGATACGCAGTATTTT.

V gene TRBV19 combines with J gene TRBJ2-1, with D possibly being TRBD1 (6 bases). The germline V gene encodes CDR1 LNHDA and CDR2 SQIVND (reference sequence). Trimming removed 8 bases from V and 0 bases from J, with 14 bases in between. This CDR3 is built from 15 residues. Here the CDR3 DNA reads TGTGCCAGTCGCCCTACAGGGAACTCCTACAATGAGCAGTTCTTC. Translated, it gives CASRPTGNSYNEQFF.

The V gene is TRBV14, the J gene TRBJ1-2; D may be TRBD1 (6 bases). Germline V gene lookup returns CDR1 SGHDN and CDR2 FVKESK. V was clipped by 4 bases and J by 8 bases, with 17 bases between them. The CDR3 totals 14 residues. In DNA, the CDR3 is TGTGCCAGCAGCCTAACAACAGGGATAGGCGGCTACACCTTC. Amino acids: CASSLTTGIGGYTF. Variable domain in full (rest from reference TRBV14 and TRBJ1-2): EAGVTQFPSHSVIEKGQTVTLRCDPISGHDNLYWYRRVMGKEIKFLLHFVKESKQDESGMPNNRFLAERTGGTYSTLKVQPAELEDSGVYFCASSLTTGIGGYTFGSGTRLTVV.

The rearrangement joins TRBV5-1 to TRBJ2-7, with D unresolved. This CDR3 has 14 amino acids. The V end was cut by 0 bases, the J end by 4 bases, with 11 bases between. Germline V gene sequence: CDR1 SGHRS, CDR2 YFSETQ. The CDR3 is CASSLAPTNYEQYF. The CDR3 DNA reads TGCGCCAGCAGCTTGGCCCCGACGAATTACGAGCAGTACTTC.

The V and J genes are TRBV6-5 and TRBJ1-2; 9 positions match TRBD1. Germline-derived CDR1 and CDR2 are MNHEY and SVGAGI. The CDR3 sequence is 14 residues long. The V segment lost 6 bases and the J segment 7 bases; nucleotides outside the gene matches: 9. The CDR3, as DNA: TGTGCCAGCAGAAAACAGGGGGCGGCAAGTGGCTACACCTTC. As protein: CASRKQGAASGYTF.

This clone was counted a few times. The chain has TRBV6-6 and TRBJ1-2; D not resolved. Germline-derived CDR1 and CDR2 are MNHNY and SVGAGI (reference sequence). The CDR3 length is 13 residues. V lost 4 bases and J 7 bases, leaving 13 bases between the germline ends. CDR3 coding DNA: TGTGCCAGCAGTTCCTCTACATACTCTGGCTACACCTTC. Protein: CASSSSTYSGYTF.

This chain joins TRBV5-6 and TRBJ2-5, with TRBD2 identical over 13 bases. The germline V gene encodes CDR1 SGHDT and CDR2 YYEEEE. J gave up 2 bases and V 4 bases, and 5 bases lay outside the gene matches. The CDR3 extends over 16 amino acids. In DNA, the CDR3 is TGTGCCAGCAGCGTCGGGACTAGCGGGGCTCAAGAGACCCAGTACTTC. It yields the protein CASSVGTSGAQETQYF.

This rearrangement joins TRBV5-8 to TRBJ1-2; 9 nucleotides line up with TRBD1. CDR3 length equals 16 residues. Germline V gene data show CDR1 as SGHTS and CDR2 as YDEGEE. After removal of 4 bases from V and 1 base from J, the junction contained 8 bases not matched to a gene. The CDR3 sequence is CASSKTGQGFNYGYTF. Written as DNA, the CDR3 is TGTGCCAGCAGCAAAACCGGACAGGGGTTTAACTATGGCTACACCTTC.

This clone was recorded a few times. The rearrangement uses TRBV19 and TRBJ1-2; D call uncertain. Germline V gene lookup returns CDR1 LNHDA and CDR2 SQIVND (reference sequence). CDR3 length equals 14 residues. V was pared by 9 bases and J by 0 bases, with 14 bases between. CDR3: CASYSLQTNYGYTF. CDR3 nucleotides: TGTGCCAGCTACAGCCTACAGACTAACTATGGCTACACCTTC.

The chain joins TRBV6-4 to TRBJ2-3; perhaps D is TRBD1 or TRBD2 (6 bases each). Germline CDR1 reads MRHNA; CDR2 reads SNTAGT. Trimming cost V 3 bases and J 6 bases, with 13 bases left between them. CDR3 length equals 14 residues. This CDR3 is CASSEFWGADTQYF. The CDR3 bases are TGTGCCAGCAGTGAGTTTTGGGGGGCCGATACGCAGTATTTT.

The CDR3 is CASSYDRDRGGLNEKLFF. The CDR3 coding sequence is TGTGCCAGCAGTTACGACCGCGACAGGGGCGGCCTGAATGAAAAACTGTTTTTT. This rearrangement joins TRBV27 to TRBJ1-4; 8 bases match TRBD1. The J segment lost 5 bases and the V segment lost 4 bases, leaving 15 bases of the junction unmatched. CDR3 length equals 18 residues. CDR1 and CDR2 from the germline V gene are MNHEY and SMNVEV (reference sequence).

In this sample, this clone turned up a few times. The same CDR3 arises from other DNA sequences in this sample as well. The gene calls are TRBV6-5 and TRBJ1-1, with D unresolved. The germline CDR1 and CDR2 sequences are MNHEY and SVGAGI. Trimming took off 0 bases at V and 1 base at J, with 3 bases between the two ends. The CDR3 totals 13 residues. The DNA of the CDR3 is TGTGCCAGCAGTTACTCAGAGAACACTGAAGCTTTCTTT. Its protein product is CASSYSENTEAFF.

The table lists this clone with a count of one. The chain recombines TRBV28 with TRBJ1-1; tentative D call: TRBD1 (6 bases). Germline CDR1 and CDR2: MDHEN and SYDVKM. Trimming took 7 bases from V and 5 from J, leaving 17 bases between them. The CDR3 length is 14 residues. The CDR3 DNA sequence: TGTGCCAGCACCCTAGGGACACCGTCGACTGAAGCTTTCTTT. Translating gives CASTLGTPSTEAFF.

Ten or more counts support this clone. The chain carries TRBV9 and TRBJ2-1; 9 nucleotides agree with TRBD2. The CDR3 has 15 residues. Losses at the gene ends were 7 bases for V and 0 bases for J; bases not matched to a gene: 5. Germline CDR1 SGDLS, CDR2 YYNGEE. CDR3 bases: TGTGCCAGCGGGGCTAGCGGGGTCTCCTACAATGAGCAGTTCTTC. As protein: CASGASGVSYNEQFF.